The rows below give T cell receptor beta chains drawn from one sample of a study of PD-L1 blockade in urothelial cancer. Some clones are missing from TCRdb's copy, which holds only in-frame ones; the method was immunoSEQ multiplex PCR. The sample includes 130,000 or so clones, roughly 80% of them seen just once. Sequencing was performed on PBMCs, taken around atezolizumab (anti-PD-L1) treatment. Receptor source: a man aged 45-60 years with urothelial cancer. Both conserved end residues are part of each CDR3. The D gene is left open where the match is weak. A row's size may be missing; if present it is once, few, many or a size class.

cdr3_nt: TGTGCCAGCAGGATGACAGGGGGGCGCACCGGGGAGCTGTTTTTT; cdr3_aa: CASRMTGGRTGELFF; d_call: TRBD1; j_call: TRBJ2-2; v_call: TRBV2; cdr3_length: 15; clone_size: -
cdr3_nt: TGCGCCAGCAGCCGGGGGAGGGCCGGGGAGCTGTTTTTT; cdr3_aa: CASSRGRAGELFF; d_call: TRBD2; j_call: TRBJ2-2; v_call: TRBV4-1; cdr3_length: 13; clone_size: -
cdr3_nt: TGTGCCAGCTCACGGGACTGGGAGAACACTGAAGCTTTCTTT; cdr3_aa: CASSRDWENTEAFF; d_call: -; j_call: TRBJ1-1; v_call: TRBV18; cdr3_length: 14; clone_size: -
cdr3_nt: TGTGCCAGTAGTGGAGGAGGCACTGAAGCTTTCTTT; cdr3_aa: CASSGGGTEAFF; d_call: -; j_call: TRBJ1-1; v_call: TRBV19; cdr3_length: 12; clone_size: few
cdr3_nt: TGCGCCAGCAGACAGGGAAGGGGACAGGGGCGTGCAGATACGCAGTATTTT; cdr3_aa: CASRQGRGQGRADTQYF; d_call: TRBD1; j_call: TRBJ2-3; v_call: TRBV4-1; cdr3_length: 17; clone_size: once
cdr3_nt: TGTGCCAGCTCCCTATCTCGCGCACAAGAGACCCAGTACTTC; cdr3_aa: CASSLSRAQETQYF; d_call: -; j_call: TRBJ2-5; v_call: TRBV18; cdr3_length: 14; clone_size: -
cdr3_nt: TGTGCCAGCAGCTTGAACTATGGCTACCCCCTAACCTTC; cdr3_aa: CASSLNYGYPLTF; d_call: -; j_call: TRBJ1-2; v_call: TRBV5-4; cdr3_length: 13; clone_size: -
cdr3_nt: TGTGCCAGCTCACCAAATCCCACCCAAGCGACCCAGTACTTC; cdr3_aa: CASSPNPTQATQYF; d_call: -; j_call: TRBJ2-5; v_call: TRBV18; cdr3_length: 14; clone_size: -
cdr3_nt: TGCGCCAGCTCTAGGACAGGGATGAACACTGAAGCTTTCTTT; cdr3_aa: CASSRTGMNTEAFF; d_call: TRBD1; j_call: TRBJ1-1; v_call: TRBV5-1; cdr3_length: 14; clone_size: -
cdr3_nt: TGTGCCAGCGGGACAGAGAGCACAAGCAATGAGCAGTTCTTC; cdr3_aa: CASGTESTSNEQFF; d_call: TRBD1; j_call: TRBJ2-1; v_call: TRBV9; cdr3_length: 14; clone_size: many
cdr3_nt: TGTGCCTGGAGTGTGGGGGGGTCCACAGATACGCAGTATTTT; cdr3_aa: CAWSVGGSTDTQYF; d_call: TRBD2; j_call: TRBJ2-3; v_call: TRBV30; cdr3_length: 14; clone_size: -
cdr3_nt: TGTGCCAGCAGCGTACCGACAGCAAGCTCCTACGAGCAGTACTTC; cdr3_aa: CASSVPTASSYEQYF; d_call: -; j_call: TRBJ2-7; v_call: TRBV9; cdr3_length: 15; clone_size: few
cdr3_nt: TGTGCCAGCAGCCGAACCCGAGCGGGAGGCGCAGATACGCAGTATTTT; cdr3_aa: CASSRTRAGGADTQYF; d_call: TRBD2; j_call: TRBJ2-3; v_call: TRBV14; cdr3_length: 16; clone_size: many
cdr3_nt: TGCGCCAGCAGCTTGGGGCAACGATACCGTTCCACTGAAGCTTTCTTT; cdr3_aa: CASSLGQRYRSTEAFF; d_call: -; j_call: TRBJ1-1; v_call: TRBV5-1; cdr3_length: 16; clone_size: -
cdr3_nt: TGCGCCAGCAGTGAGTCGGGACAGCGGATGCTCTACACCTTC; cdr3_aa: CASSESGQRMLYTF; d_call: TRBD1; j_call: TRBJ1-2; v_call: TRBV10-2; cdr3_length: 14; clone_size: -
cdr3_nt: TGTGCCAGCAGCGTGGAGGGACAGAGATCCTACGAGCAGTACTTC; cdr3_aa: CASSVEGQRSYEQYF; d_call: -; j_call: TRBJ2-7; v_call: TRBV5-5; cdr3_length: 15; clone_size: -
cdr3_nt: TGCGCCAGCAGCCAAGATGACAGGGGGCGCGCGACTACGCAGTATTTT; cdr3_aa: CASSQDDRGRATTQYF; d_call: TRBD1; j_call: TRBJ2-3; v_call: TRBV4-1; cdr3_length: 16; clone_size: -
cdr3_nt: TGTGCCAGCAGTTACAGTAGAGCAGGGGCCAACGTCCTGACTTTC; cdr3_aa: CASSYSRAGANVLTF; d_call: -; j_call: TRBJ2-6; v_call: TRBV6-5; cdr3_length: 15; clone_size: -
cdr3_nt: TGTGCCAGCAGCTTAACGTCGGGAGTCTACGAGCAGTACTTC; cdr3_aa: CASSLTSGVYEQYF; d_call: -; j_call: TRBJ2-7; v_call: TRBV11-3; cdr3_length: 14; clone_size: -
cdr3_nt: TGTGCCAGTAGCGGGGGGAAGGGGAGAGAGACCCAGTACTTC; cdr3_aa: CASSGGKGRETQYF; d_call: TRBD2; j_call: TRBJ2-5; v_call: TRBV19; cdr3_length: 14; clone_size: -
cdr3_nt: TGTGCCAGCAGCGCGCAAGGGGGGAACACTGAAGCTTTCTTT; cdr3_aa: CASSAQGGNTEAFF; d_call: -; j_call: TRBJ1-1; v_call: TRBV7-2; cdr3_length: 14; clone_size: once
cdr3_nt: TGTGCCAGCTCACCAGGCAATAATGAAAAACTGTTTTTT; cdr3_aa: CASSPGNNEKLFF; d_call: -; j_call: TRBJ1-4; v_call: TRBV18; cdr3_length: 13; clone_size: -
cdr3_nt: TGCGCCGGCAGCCCCGAGGGTAATCAGCCCCAGCATTTT; cdr3_aa: CAGSPEGNQPQHF; d_call: -; j_call: TRBJ1-5; v_call: TRBV5-1; cdr3_length: 13; clone_size: few
cdr3_nt: TGTGCCAGCAGTGAAACGGGACAGGGGGTTTCTGAGCAGTTCTTC; cdr3_aa: CASSETGQGVSEQFF; d_call: TRBD1; j_call: TRBJ2-1; v_call: TRBV6-1; cdr3_length: 15; clone_size: -
cdr3_nt: TGTGCCAGCAGCCTCCTGACAGGGAGCAATGAGCAGTTCTTC; cdr3_aa: CASSLLTGSNEQFF; d_call: TRBD1; j_call: TRBJ2-1; v_call: TRBV11-1; cdr3_length: 14; clone_size: -
cdr3_nt: TGCGCCAGCAGGACACAGGGGTGCAATGAGCAGTTCTTC; cdr3_aa: CASRTQGCNEQFF; d_call: TRBD1; j_call: TRBJ2-1; v_call: TRBV10-1; cdr3_length: 13; clone_size: -
cdr3_nt: TGCAGTGCTAGTCCCAGCGGTGAGCAGTTCTTC; cdr3_aa: CSASPSGEQFF; d_call: -; j_call: TRBJ2-1; v_call: TRBV20-1; cdr3_length: 11; clone_size: -
cdr3_nt: TGCGCCAGCAGCTTGGGGACAGGGCTTTTGGGCACAGATACGCAGTATTTT; cdr3_aa: CASSLGTGLLGTDTQYF; d_call: TRBD1; j_call: TRBJ2-3; v_call: TRBV5-1; cdr3_length: 17; clone_size: once